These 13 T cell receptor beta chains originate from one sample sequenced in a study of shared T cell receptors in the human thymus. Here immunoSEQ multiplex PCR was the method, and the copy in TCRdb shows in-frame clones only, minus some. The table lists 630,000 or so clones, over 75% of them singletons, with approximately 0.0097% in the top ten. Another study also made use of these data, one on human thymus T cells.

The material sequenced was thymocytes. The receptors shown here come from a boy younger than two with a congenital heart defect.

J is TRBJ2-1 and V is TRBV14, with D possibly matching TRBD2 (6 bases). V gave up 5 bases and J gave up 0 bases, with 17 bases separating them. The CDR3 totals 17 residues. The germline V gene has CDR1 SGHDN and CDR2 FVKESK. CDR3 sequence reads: CASSVGQSGFSYNEQFF. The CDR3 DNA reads TGTGCCAGCAGCGTGGGCCAGAGCGGGTTCTCCTACAATGAGCAGTTCTTC.

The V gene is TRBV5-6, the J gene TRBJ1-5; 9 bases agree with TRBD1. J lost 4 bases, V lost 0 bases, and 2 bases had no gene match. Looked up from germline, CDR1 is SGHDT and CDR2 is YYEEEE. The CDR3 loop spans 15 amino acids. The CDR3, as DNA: TGTGCCAGCAGCTTGGACAGGGGGCAAAATCAGCCCCAGCATTTT. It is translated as CASSLDRGQNQPQHF.

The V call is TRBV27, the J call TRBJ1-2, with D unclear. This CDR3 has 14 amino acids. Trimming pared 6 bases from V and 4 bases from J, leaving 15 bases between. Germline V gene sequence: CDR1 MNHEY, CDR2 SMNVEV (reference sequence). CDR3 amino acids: CASSASRGIYGYTF. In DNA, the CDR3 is TGTGCCAGCAGCGCCTCCCGGGGAATCTATGGCTACACCTTC.

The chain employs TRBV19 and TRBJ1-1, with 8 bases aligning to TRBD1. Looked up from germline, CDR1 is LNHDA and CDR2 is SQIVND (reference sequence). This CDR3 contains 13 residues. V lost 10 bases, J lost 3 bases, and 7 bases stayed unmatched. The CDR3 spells CATGTGRHTEAFF. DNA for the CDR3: TGTGCCACCGGGACAGGAAGACACACTGAAGCTTTCTTT.

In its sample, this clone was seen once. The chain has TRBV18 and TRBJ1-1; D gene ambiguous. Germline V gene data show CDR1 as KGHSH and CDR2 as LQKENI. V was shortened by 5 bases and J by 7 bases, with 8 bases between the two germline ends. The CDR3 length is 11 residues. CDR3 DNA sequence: TGTGCCAGCTCAGGAGTTCATGAAGCTTTCTTT. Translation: CASSGVHEAFF.

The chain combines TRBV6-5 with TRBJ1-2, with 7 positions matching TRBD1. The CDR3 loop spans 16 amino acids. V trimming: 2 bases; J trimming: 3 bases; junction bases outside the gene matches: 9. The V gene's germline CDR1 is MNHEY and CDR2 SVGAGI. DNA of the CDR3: TGTGCCAGCAGTTACCTCAAGACAGGGAGAGACTATGGCTACACCTTC. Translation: CASSYLKTGRDYGYTF.

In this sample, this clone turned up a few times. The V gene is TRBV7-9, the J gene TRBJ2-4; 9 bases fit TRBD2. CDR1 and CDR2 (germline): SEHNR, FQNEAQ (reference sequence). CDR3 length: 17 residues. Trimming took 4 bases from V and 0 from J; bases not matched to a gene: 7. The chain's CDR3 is CASSSMTSGLAKNIQYF. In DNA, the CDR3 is TGTGCCAGCAGCTCTATGACTAGCGGCTTAGCCAAAAACATTCAGTACTTC.

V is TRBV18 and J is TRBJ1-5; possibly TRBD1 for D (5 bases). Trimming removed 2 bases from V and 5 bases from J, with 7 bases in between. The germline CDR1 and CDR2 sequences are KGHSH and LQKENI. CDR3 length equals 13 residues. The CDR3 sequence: CASSPGADQPQHF. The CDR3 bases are TGTGCCAGCTCACCAGGGGCCGATCAGCCCCAGCATTTT.

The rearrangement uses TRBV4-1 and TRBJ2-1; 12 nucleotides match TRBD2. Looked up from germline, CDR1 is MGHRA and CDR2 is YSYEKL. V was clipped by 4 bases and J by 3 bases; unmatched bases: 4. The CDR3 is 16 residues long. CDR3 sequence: CASSPILAGGYNEQFF. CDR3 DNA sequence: TGCGCCAGCAGCCCTATACTAGCGGGAGGCTACAATGAGCAGTTCTTC.

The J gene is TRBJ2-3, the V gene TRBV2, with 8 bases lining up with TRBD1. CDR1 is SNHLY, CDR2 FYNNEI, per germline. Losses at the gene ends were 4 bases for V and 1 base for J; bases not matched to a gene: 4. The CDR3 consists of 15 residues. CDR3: CASSGSGGRTDTQYF. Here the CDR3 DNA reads TGTGCCAGCAGTGGCTCAGGGGGCCGCACAGATACGCAGTATTTT.

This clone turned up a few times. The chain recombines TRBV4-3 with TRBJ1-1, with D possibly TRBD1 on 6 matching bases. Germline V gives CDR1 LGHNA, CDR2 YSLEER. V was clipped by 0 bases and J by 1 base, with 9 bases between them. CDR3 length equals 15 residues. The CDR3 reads CASSQDKQGNTEAFF. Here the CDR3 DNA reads TGCGCCAGCAGCCAAGATAAACAGGGGAACACTGAAGCTTTCTTT.

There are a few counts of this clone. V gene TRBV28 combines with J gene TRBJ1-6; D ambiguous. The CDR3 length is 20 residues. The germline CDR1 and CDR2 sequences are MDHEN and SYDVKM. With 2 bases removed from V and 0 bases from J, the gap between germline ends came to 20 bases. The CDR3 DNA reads TGTGCCAGCAGTTTAAATAGCGGAAGGGTTGGCCCCTCCTATAATTCACCCCTCCACTTT. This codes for CASSLNSGRVGPSYNSPLHF. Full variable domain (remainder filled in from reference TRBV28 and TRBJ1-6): DVKVTQSSRYLVKRTGEKVFLECVQDMDHENMFWYRQDPGLGLRLIYFSYDVKMKEKGDIPEGYSVSREKKERFSLILESASTNQTSMYLCASSLNSGRVGPSYNSPLHFGNGTRLTVT.

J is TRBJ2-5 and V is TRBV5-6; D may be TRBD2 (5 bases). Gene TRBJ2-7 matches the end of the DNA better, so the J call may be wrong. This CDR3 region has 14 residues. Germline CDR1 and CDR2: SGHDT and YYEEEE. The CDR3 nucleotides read TGTGCCAGCAGCTCGGAGGCGCGGTTGGGCGAGCAGTACTTC. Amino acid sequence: CASSSEARLGEQYF.